This entry concerns a single T cell receptor (beta chain). The antigen remains undetermined. The record originates from a study of PD-1 blockade in mismatch repair-deficient tumors. The germline CDR1 and CDR2 sequences are LGHNA and YNFKEQ. The CDR3 consists of 18 residues. The ends were cut back, 4 bases at V and 0 bases at J, with 16 bases in the middle. Noted time point: 10-day in vitro stimulation with candidate neoantigen peptide 5. Clone fold changes were calculated against an identical culture without peptide. The assay was immunoSEQ multiplex PCR, and TCRdb's table has in-frame clones only and misses some. The sample has approximately 15,000 clones, approximately 80% seen once; the top ten hold approximately 9.9%.

This receptor was taken from an adult with mismatch repair-deficient cancer. The rearrangement joins TRBV4-2 to TRBJ2-6; D possibly corresponds to TRBD1 (5 bases). Sequencing used cells cultured in vitro, obtained from a patient treated with pembrolizumab. In DNA, the CDR3 is TGTGCCAGCAGCCGAGAGACAGCAGCTTCCTCTGGGGCCAACGTCCTGACTTTC. Its protein is CASSRETAASSGANVLTF.